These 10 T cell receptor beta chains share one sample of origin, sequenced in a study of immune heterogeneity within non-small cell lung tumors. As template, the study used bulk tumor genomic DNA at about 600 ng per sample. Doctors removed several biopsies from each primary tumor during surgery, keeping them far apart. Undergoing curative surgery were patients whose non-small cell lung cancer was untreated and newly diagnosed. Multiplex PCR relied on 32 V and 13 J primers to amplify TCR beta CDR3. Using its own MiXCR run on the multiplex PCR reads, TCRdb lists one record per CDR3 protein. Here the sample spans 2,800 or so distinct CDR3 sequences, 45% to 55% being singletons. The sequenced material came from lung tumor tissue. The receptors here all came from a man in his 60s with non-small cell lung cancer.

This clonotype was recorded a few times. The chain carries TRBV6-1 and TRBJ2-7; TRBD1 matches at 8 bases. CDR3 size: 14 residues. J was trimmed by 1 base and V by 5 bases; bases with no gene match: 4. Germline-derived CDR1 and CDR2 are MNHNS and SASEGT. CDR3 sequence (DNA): TGTGCCAGCAGTTCCGGGACAGGATCCTACGAGCAGTACTTC. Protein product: CASSSGTGSYEQYF.

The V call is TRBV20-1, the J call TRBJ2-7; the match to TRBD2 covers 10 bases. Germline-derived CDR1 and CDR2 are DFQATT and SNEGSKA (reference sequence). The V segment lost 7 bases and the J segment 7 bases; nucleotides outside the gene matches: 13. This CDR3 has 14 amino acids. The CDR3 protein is CSVRQGAGGREQYF. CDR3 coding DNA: TGCAGTGTTAGGCAGGGAGCGGGAGGGAGGGAGCAGTACTTC.

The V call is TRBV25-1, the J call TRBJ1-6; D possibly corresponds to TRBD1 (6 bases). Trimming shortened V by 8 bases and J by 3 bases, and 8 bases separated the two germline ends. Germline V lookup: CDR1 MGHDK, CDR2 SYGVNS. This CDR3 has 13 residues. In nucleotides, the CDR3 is TGTGCCAGCGGGGGACACTATAATTCACCCCTCCACTTT. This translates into CASGGHYNSPLHF.

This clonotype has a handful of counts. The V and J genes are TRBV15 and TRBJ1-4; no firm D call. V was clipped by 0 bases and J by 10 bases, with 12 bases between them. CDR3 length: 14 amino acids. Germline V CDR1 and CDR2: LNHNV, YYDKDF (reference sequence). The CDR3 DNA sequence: TGTGCCACCAGCAGAGACACCGGTCGCGGAAAACTGTTTTTT. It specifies CATSRDTGRGKLFF.

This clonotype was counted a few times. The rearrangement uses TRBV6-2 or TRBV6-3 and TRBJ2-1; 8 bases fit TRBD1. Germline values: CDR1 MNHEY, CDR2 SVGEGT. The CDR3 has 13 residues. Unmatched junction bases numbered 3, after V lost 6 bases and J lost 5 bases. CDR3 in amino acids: CASRGQGNNEQFF. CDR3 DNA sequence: TGTGCCAGCAGAGGACAGGGAAACAATGAGCAGTTCTTC.

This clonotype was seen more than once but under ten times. CDR3 sequence reads: CASKRTSGTYEQYF. CDR3 in DNA: TGTGCCAGCAAGCGGACTAGCGGGACCTACGAGCAGTACTTC. The chain uses TRBV27 and TRBJ2-7; TRBD2 agrees at 12 bases. Germline V gives CDR1 MNHEY, CDR2 SMNVEV (reference sequence). The CDR3 sequence is 14 residues long. Losses at the gene ends were 7 bases for V and 2 bases for J; bases not matched to a gene: 3.

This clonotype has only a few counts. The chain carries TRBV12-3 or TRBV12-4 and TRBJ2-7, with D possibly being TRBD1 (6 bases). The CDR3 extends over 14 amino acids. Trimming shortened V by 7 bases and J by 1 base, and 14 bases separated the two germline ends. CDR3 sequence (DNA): TGTGCCAGCACTTACTCCGACAGGTCCTACGAGCAGTACTTC. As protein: CASTYSDRSYEQYF.

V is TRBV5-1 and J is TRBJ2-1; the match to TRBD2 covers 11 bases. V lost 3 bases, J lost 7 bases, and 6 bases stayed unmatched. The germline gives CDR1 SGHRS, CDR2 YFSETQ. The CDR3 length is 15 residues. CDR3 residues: CASSSGLAGMNEQFF. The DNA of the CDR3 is TGCGCCAGCAGCTCCGGACTAGCGGGTATGAATGAGCAGTTCTTC.

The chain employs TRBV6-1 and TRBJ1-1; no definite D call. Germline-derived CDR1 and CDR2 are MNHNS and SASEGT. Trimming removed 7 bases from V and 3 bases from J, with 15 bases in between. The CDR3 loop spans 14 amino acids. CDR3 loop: CASITRPEDTEAFF. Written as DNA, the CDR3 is TGTGCCAGCATCACCCGGCCAGAAGACACTGAAGCTTTCTTT.

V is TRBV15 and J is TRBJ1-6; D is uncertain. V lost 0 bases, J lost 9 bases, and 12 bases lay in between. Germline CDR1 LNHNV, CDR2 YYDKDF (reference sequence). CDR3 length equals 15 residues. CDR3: CATSREWHLGSPLHF. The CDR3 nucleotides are TGTGCCACCAGCAGAGAATGGCACCTTGGTTCACCCCTCCACTTT.